The next 8 T cell receptor beta chains were all read from a single sample in a study of PD-1 blockade in classical Hodgkin lymphoma. Clones were sequenced by immunoSEQ multiplex PCR, and TCRdb holds only the in-frame ones, with some missing. The sample shows 8,000 to 9,000 clones, approximately 84% of them seen only once. Every patient relapsed after autologous stem cell transplantation, and brentuximab vedotin exposure varied. Researchers used magnetic negative selection to pull out pure CD4+ T cells from thawed PBMCs. The sample consisted of CD4+ T cells from blood, taken at baseline. The receptors here all came from a human donor with classical Hodgkin lymphoma.

The chain couples TRBV6-5 to TRBJ2-7, with 10 positions matching TRBD1. Trimming took 6 bases from V and 4 from J; bases not matched to a gene: 9. The CDR3 is 15 residues long. Germline values: CDR1 MNHEY, CDR2 SVGAGI. CDR3 in amino acids: CASRPGQGDLYEQYF. The CDR3 nucleotides are TGTGCCAGCAGGCCTGGACAGGGGGACCTGTACGAGCAGTACTTC.

This clone was detected a few times. The J gene is TRBJ1-2, the V gene TRBV14, with 7 nucleotides matching TRBD1. V was pared by 3 bases and J by 2 bases, with 0 bases of the junction left unmatched. CDR3 size: 13 residues. Germline CDR1 SGHDN, CDR2 FVKESK. The CDR3 sequence: CASSQTGNYGYTF. The CDR3 region has the DNA TGTGCCAGCAGCCAGACAGGGAACTATGGCTACACCTTC.

The rearrangement joins TRBV7-9 to TRBJ1-2; TRBD1 might be the D (5 bases). Trimming shortened V by 4 bases and J by 4 bases, and 7 bases separated the two germline ends. The germline gives CDR1 SEHNR, CDR2 FQNEAQ (reference sequence). The CDR3 has 12 amino acids. This CDR3 reads CASSSTVYGYTF. The CDR3 DNA reads TGTGCCAGCAGCTCGACAGTCTATGGCTACACCTTC. The complete variable domain, with remaining parts taken from reference TRBV7-9 and TRBJ1-2, reads DTGVSQNPRHKITKRGQNVTFRCDPISEHNRLYWYRQTLGQGPEFLTYFQNEAQLEKSRLLSDRFSAERPKGSFSTLEIQRTEQGDSAMYLCASSSTVYGYTFGSGTRLTVV.

Notes on this clone: The junction differs from germline at one of its ends, possibly a read error. The V call is TRBV19, the J call TRBJ2-6, with no clear D. CDR1 and CDR2 (germline): LNHDA, SQIVND (reference sequence). This CDR3 is 19 amino acids long. As DNA, the CDR3 is TGTGCCAGTAGCATAGAGACAAGAATCCAAATGGCTGGGGCCAACGTCCTGACTTTC. Translated, it gives CASSIETRIQMAGANVLTF.

J is TRBJ2-7 and V is TRBV28; tentatively, D is TRBD1 or TRBD2 (5 bases each). V gave up 6 bases and J gave up 2 bases, with 17 bases separating them. The germline gives CDR1 MDHEN, CDR2 SYDVKM. The CDR3 runs to 15 residues. The CDR3: CASSRRGGGTYEQYF. The CDR3 DNA follows: TGTGCCAGCAGCCGCCGGGGCGGAGGTACCTACGAGCAGTACTTC.

This chain connects TRBV30 to TRBJ1-5; D possibly corresponds to TRBD1 (6 bases). This CDR3 contains 14 residues. Germline V CDR1 and CDR2: GTSNPN, SVGIG (reference sequence). V was shortened by 1 base and J by 3 bases, with 10 bases between the two germline ends. CDR3 in amino acids: CAWSGGGSNQPQHF. As DNA, the CDR3 is TGTGCCTGGAGTGGAGGGGGGTCCAATCAGCCCCAGCATTTT.

In this sample, this clone turned up once. Here the CDR3 reads CASSADGFYGYTF. In nucleotides, the CDR3 is TGTGCCAGCAGCGCGGACGGATTCTATGGCTACACCTTC. The V gene is TRBV5-5, the J gene TRBJ1-2; no definite D call. The CDR3 runs 13 residues. Germline loops: CDR1 SGHKS, CDR2 YYEKEE (reference sequence). Trimming took 4 bases from V and 4 from J, leaving 11 bases between them.

V usage is TRBV6-5 and J usage is TRBJ2-6, with no clear D. The germline V gene encodes CDR1 MNHEY and CDR2 SVGAGI. This CDR3 region has 16 residues. V lost 0 bases to trimming and J lost 4 bases, with 10 bases between them. The chain's CDR3 is CASSYSSASGANVLTF. The CDR3 nucleotides read TGTGCCAGCAGTTACTCGAGCGCCTCGGGGGCCAACGTCCTGACTTTC.